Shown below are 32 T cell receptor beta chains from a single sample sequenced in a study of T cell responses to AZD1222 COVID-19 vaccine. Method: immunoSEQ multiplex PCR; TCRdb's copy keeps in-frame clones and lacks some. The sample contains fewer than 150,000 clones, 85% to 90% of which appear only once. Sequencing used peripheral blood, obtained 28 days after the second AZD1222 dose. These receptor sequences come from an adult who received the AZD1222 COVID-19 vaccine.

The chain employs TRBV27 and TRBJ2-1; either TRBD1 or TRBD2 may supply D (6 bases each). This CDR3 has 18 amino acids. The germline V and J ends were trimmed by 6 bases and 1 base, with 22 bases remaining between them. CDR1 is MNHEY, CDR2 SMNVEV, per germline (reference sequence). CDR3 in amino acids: CASSPAVGGSGSYNEQFF. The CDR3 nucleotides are TGTGCCAGCAGCCCAGCCGTAGGGGGTAGCGGTTCCTACAATGAGCAGTTCTTC.

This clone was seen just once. The CDR3 coding sequence is TGCGCCAGCAGCTTGGCCACAGGGGATGAGCAGTTCTTC. The encoded protein is CASSLATGDEQFF. This chain links TRBV5-1 with TRBJ2-1; 7 nucleotides match TRBD1. There are 13 residues in the CDR3. Trimming took 0 bases from V and 8 from J; bases not matched to a gene: 2. The V gene's germline CDR1 is SGHRS and CDR2 YFSETQ. Full variable domain (remainder filled in from reference TRBV5-1 and TRBJ2-1): KAGVTQTPRYLIKTRGQQVTLSCSPISGHRSVSWYQQTPGQGLQFLFEYFSETQRNKGNFPGRFSGRQFSNSRSEMNVSTLELGDSALYLCASSLATGDEQFFGPGTRLTVL.

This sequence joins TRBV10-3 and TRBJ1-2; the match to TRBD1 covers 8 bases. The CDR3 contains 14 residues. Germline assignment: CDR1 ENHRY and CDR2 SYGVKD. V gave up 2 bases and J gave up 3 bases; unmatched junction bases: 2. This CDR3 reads CAISEQGADYGYTF. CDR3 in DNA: TGTGCCATCAGTGAGCAGGGGGCGGACTATGGCTACACCTTC.

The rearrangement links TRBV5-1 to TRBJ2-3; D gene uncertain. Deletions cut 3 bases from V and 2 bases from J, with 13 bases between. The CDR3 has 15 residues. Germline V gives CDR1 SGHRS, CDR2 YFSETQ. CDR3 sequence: CASSYSGSPTDTQYF. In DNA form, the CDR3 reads TGCGCCAGCAGCTATTCCGGGTCCCCCACAGATACGCAGTATTTT.

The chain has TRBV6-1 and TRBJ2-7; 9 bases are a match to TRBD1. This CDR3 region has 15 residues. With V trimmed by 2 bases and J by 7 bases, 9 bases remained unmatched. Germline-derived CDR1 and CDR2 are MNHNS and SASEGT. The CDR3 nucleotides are TGTGCCAGCAGTGAAAGGGTAACTGGACAGGGGGAGCAGTACGTC. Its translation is CASSERVTGQGEQYV.

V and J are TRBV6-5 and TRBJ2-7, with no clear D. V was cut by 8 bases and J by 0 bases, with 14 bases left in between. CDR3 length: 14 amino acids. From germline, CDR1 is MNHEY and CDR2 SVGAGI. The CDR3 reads CASQRRRNSYEQYV. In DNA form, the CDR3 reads TGTGCCAGCCAACGAAGGAGAAACTCCTACGAGCAGTACGTC.

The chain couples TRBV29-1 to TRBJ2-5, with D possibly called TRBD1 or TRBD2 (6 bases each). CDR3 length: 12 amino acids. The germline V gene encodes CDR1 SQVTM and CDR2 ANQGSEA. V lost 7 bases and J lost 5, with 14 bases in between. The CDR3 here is CSAGEVVETQYF. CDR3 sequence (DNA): TGCAGCGCAGGGGAGGTCGTCGAGACCCAGTACTTC. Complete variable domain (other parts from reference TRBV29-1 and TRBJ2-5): SAVISQKPSRDICQRGTSLTIQCQVDSQVTMMFWYRQQPGQSLTLIATANQGSEATYESGFVIDKFPISRPNLTFSTLTVSNMSPEDSSIYLCSAGEVVETQYFGPGTRLLVL.

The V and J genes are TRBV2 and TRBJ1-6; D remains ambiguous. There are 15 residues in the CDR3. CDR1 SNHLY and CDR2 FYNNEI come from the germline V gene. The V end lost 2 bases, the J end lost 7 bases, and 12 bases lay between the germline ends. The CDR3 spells CASSEIRVGNSPLHF. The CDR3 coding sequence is TGTGCCAGCAGTGAAATTAGGGTGGGGAATTCACCCCTCCACTTT.

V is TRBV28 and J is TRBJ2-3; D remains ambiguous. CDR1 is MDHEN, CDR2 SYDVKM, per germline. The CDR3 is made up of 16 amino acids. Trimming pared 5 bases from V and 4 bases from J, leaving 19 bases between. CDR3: CASSPHHSRSADTQYF. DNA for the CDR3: TGTGCCAGCAGTCCCCATCACAGTCGCTCGGCAGATACGCAGTATTTT.

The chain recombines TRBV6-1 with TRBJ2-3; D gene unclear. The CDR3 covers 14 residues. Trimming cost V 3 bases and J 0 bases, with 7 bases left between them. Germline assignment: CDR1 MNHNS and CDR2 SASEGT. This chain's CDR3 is CASSEVASTDTQYF. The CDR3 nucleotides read TGTGCCAGCAGTGAGGTGGCTAGCACAGATACGCAGTATTTT.

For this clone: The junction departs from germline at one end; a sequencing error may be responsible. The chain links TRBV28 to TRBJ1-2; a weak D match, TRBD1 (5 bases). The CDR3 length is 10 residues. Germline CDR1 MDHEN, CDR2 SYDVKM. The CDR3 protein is CASSGRDVMF. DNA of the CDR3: TGTGCCAGCAGTGGTAGGGACGTGATGTTC.

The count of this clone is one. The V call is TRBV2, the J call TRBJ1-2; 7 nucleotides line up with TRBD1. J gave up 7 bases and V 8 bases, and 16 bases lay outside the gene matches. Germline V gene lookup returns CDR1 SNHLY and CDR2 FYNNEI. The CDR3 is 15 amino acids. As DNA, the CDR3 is TGTGCCAGCCAGGGGGACAAAACCTTTGTGGGTGGCTACACCTTC. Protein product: CASQGDKTFVGGYTF. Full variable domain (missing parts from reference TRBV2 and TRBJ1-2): EPEVTQTPSHQVTQMGQEVILRCVPISNHLYFYWYRQILGQKVEFLVSFYNNEISEKSEIFDDQFSVERPDGSNFTLKIRSTKLEDSAMYFCASQGDKTFVGGYTFGSGTRLTVV.

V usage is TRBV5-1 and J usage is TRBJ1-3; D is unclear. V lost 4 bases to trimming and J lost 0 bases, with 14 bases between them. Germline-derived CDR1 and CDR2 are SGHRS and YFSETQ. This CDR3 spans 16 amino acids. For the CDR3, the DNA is TGCGCCAGCAGCCCCTCGCCGGGCGACTCTGGAAACACCATATATTTT. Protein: CASSPSPGDSGNTIYF.

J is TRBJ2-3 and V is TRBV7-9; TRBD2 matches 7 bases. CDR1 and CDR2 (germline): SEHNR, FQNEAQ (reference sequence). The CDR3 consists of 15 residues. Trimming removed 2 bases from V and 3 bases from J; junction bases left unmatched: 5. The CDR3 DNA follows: TGTGCCAGCAGCTTATCCGGGGGGAGGACAGATACGCAGTATTTT. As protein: CASSLSGGRTDTQYF.

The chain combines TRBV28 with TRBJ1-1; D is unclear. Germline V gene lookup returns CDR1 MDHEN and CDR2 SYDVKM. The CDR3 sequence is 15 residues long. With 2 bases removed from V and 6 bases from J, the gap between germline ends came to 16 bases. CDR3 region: CASSLTRLQVSEAFF. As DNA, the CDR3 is TGTGCCAGCAGTTTAACCCGACTTCAGGTGTCTGAAGCTTTCTTT.

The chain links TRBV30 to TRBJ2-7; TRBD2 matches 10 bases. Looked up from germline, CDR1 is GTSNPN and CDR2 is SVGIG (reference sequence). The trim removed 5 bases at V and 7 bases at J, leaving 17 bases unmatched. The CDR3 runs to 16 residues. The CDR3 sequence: CAWDHGVTSGVSEQYF. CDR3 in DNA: TGTGCCTGGGATCATGGGGTCACTAGCGGGGTTTCGGAGCAGTACTTC.

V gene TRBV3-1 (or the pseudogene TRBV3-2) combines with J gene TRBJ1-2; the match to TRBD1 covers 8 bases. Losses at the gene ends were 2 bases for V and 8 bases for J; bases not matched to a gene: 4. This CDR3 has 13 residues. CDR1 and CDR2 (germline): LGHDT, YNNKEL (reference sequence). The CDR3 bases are TGTGCCAGCAGCCAACAGGGGGCGGAAGGCTACACCTTC. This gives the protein CASSQQGAEGYTF.

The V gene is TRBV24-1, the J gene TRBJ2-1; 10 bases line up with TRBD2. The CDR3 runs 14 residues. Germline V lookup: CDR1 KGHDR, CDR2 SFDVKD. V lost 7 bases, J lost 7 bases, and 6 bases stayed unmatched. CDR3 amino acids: CATSSSGSGNEQFF. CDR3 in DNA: TGTGCCACCAGCTCTAGCGGGAGTGGGAATGAGCAGTTCTTC.

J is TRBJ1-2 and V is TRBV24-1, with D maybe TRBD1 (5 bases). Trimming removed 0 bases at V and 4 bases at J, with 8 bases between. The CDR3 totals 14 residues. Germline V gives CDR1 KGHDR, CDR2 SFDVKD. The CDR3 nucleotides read TGTGCCACCAGTGATTTGCGCAGGGCCTATGGCTACACCTTC. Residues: CATSDLRRAYGYTF.

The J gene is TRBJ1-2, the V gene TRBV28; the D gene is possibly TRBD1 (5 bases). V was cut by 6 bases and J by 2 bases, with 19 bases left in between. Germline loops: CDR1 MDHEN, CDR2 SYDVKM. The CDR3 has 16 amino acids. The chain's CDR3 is CASSMGTGRGNYGYTF. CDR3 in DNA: TGTGCCAGCAGCATGGGGACGGGGCGGGGCAACTATGGCTACACCTTC.

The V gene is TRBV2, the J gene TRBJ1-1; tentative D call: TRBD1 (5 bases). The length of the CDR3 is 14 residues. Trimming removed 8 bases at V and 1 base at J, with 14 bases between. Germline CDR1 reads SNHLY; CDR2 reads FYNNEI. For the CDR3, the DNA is TGTGCCAGCGACTTCCGGGGGGGGAACACTGAAGCTTTCTTT. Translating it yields CASDFRGGNTEAFF.

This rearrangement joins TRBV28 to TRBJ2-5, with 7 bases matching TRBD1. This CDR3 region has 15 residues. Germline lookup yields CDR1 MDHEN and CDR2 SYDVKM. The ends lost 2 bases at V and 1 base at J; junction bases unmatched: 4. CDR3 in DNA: TGTGCCAGCAGTTTAGCGACAGGGCTCCAAGAGACCCAGTACTTC. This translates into CASSLATGLQETQYF.

CDR3 DNA: TGTGCCTGGAGCAATCCTCGGGGTAGTGGAAACACCATATATTTT. Protein sequence: CAWSNPRGSGNTIYF. The rearrangement uses TRBV30 and TRBJ1-3; D is undetermined. Trimming stripped 3 bases from V and 3 bases from J, with 15 bases between. CDR1 and CDR2 (germline): GTSNPN, SVGIG (reference sequence). The CDR3 has 15 residues.

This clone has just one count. CDR3 sequence (DNA): TGTGCCAGCTACGTAGCGGGAGGAATAGATACGCAGTATTTT. Amino acids: CASYVAGGIDTQYF. The V and J genes are TRBV7-9 and TRBJ2-3; 10 bases are a match to TRBD2. Germline assignment: CDR1 SEHNR and CDR2 FQNEAQ (reference sequence). Germline trimming cut 8 bases from V and 5 bases from J; bases unmatched to any gene: 7. The CDR3 sequence is 14 residues long.

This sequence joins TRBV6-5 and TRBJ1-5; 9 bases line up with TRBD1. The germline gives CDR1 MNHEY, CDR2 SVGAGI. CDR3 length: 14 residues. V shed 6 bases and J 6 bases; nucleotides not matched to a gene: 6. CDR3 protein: CASSRDRGSQPQHF. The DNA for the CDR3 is TGTGCCAGCAGCCGCGACAGGGGGAGTCAGCCCCAGCATTTT.

CDR3: CASSSRGHGNQPQHF. Here the CDR3 DNA reads TGTGCCAGCAGCTCAAGGGGGCACGGCAATCAGCCCCAGCATTTT. The chain joins TRBV5-8 to TRBJ1-5; the match to TRBD1 covers 7 bases. Unmatched junction bases numbered 5, after V lost 3 bases and J lost 2 bases. This CDR3 region has 15 residues. The germline V gene has CDR1 SGHTS and CDR2 YDEGEE.

The CDR3 DNA sequence: TGTGCCAGCAGTCGGACTAGCGGGGGGGCGGGATACAATGAGCAGTTCTTC. Encoded protein: CASSRTSGGAGYNEQFF. The chain joins TRBV6-6 to TRBJ2-1, with 15 positions matching TRBD2. Unmatched junction bases numbered 6, after V lost 5 bases and J lost 4 bases. The germline V gene encodes CDR1 MNHNY and CDR2 SVGAGI (reference sequence). This CDR3 is 17 amino acids long.

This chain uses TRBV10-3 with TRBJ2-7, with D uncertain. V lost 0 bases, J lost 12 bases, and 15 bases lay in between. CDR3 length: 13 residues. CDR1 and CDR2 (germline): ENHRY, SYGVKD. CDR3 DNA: TGTGCCATCAGTGAGTCGAACGGTCCTGACCGGTACTTC. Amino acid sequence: CAISESNGPDRYF.

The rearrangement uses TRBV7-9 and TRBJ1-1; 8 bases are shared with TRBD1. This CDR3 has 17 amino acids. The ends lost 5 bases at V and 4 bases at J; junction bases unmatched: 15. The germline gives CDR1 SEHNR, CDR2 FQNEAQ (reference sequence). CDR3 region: CASSRQGTGGLGTEAFF. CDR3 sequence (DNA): TGTGCCAGCAGCCGACAAGGGACAGGAGGTTTGGGCACTGAAGCTTTCTTT.

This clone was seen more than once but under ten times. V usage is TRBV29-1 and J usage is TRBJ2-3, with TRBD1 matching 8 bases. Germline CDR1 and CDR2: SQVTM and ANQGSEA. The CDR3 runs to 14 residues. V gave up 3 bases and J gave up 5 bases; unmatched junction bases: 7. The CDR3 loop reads CSVDRPGGRDTQYF. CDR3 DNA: TGCAGCGTTGATAGGCCAGGGGGCAGAGATACGCAGTATTTT.

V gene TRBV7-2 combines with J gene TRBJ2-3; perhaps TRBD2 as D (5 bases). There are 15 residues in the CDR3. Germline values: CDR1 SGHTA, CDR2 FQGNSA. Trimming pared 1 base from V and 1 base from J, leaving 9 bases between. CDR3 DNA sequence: TGTGCCAGCAGCTTAGATGCGGGCGGCACAGATACGCAGTATTTT. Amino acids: CASSLDAGGTDTQYF.

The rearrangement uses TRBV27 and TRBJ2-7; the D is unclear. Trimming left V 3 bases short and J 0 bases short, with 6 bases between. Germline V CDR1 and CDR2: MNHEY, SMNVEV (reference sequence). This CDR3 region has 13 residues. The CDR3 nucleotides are TGTGCCAGCAGTTTCAGGAGCTCCTACGAGCAGTACTTC. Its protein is CASSFRSSYEQYF.